This is a list of T cell receptor beta chains from one sample in a study of glioma-infiltrating T cells after dendritic cell vaccination. Assay used: immunoSEQ multiplex PCR; TCRdb lists only in-frame clones, some missing. The data show 2,000 to 2,500 clones, around three quarters seen once. This material consisted of tumor tissue, taken after dendritic cell vaccination. The receptors derive from a human donor with glioblastoma. Each CDR3 is given with its conserved first and last residue. A D gene is named only where the DNA matches it firmly. Not all rows give a size; the values are once, few, many and, for expanded clones, a class.

J gene: TRBJ2-7
clone size: few
D gene: TRBD1
V gene: TRBV28
CDR3 protein: CASSLLTGGYYEQYF
CDR3 DNA: TGTGCCAGCAGTTTACTTACAGGGGGATACTACGAGCAGTACTTC

J gene: TRBJ2-7
clone size: -
D gene: TRBD1
V gene: TRBV5-1
CDR3 protein: CASSFTGQPTYEQYF
CDR3 DNA: TGCGCCAGCAGCTTCACGGGACAGCCAACCTACGAGCAGTACTTC

J gene: TRBJ1-3
clone size: -
D gene: TRBD1
V gene: TRBV7-2
CDR3 protein: CASSPQGPGNTIYF
CDR3 DNA: TGTGCCAGCAGCCCACAGGGGCCTGGAAACACCATATATTTT

J gene: TRBJ2-1
clone size: -
D gene: -
V gene: TRBV4-3
CDR3 protein: CASSQDRSFEQFF
CDR3 DNA: TGCGCCAGCAGCCAAGATCGGAGTTTTGAGCAGTTCTTC

J gene: TRBJ2-7
clone size: -
D gene: -
V gene: TRBV6-5
CDR3 protein: CASSYSPGNAVNEQYF
CDR3 DNA: TGTGCCAGCAGTTACTCTCCAGGGAATGCGGTAAACGAGCAGTACTTC

J gene: TRBJ1-2
clone size: -
D gene: TRBD1
V gene: TRBV28
CDR3 protein: CASSPGQRVYGYTF
CDR3 DNA: TGTGCCAGCAGTCCGGGACAGCGCGTATATGGCTACACCTTC

J gene: TRBJ1-1
clone size: -
D gene: -
V gene: TRBV4-3
CDR3 protein: CASSSGGSTEAFF
CDR3 DNA: TGCGCCAGCAGCTCCGGGGGTTCCACTGAAGCTTTCTTT

J gene: TRBJ2-1
clone size: few
D gene: -
V gene: TRBV6-1
CDR3 protein: CASSAFLSGGSYNEQFF
CDR3 DNA: TGTGCCAGCAGTGCTTTCCTTAGCGGAGGCTCCTACAATGAGCAGTTCTTC

J gene: TRBJ2-7
clone size: -
D gene: TRBD2
V gene: TRBV5-4
CDR3 protein: CASASGISYEQYF
CDR3 DNA: TGTGCCAGCGCTAGCGGCATTTCCTACGAGCAGTACTTC

J gene: TRBJ1-5
clone size: -
D gene: TRBD1
V gene: TRBV19
CDR3 protein: CASSMPGQGARQPQHF
CDR3 DNA: TGTGCCAGTAGTATGCCGGGACAGGGGGCTCGGCAGCCCCAGCATTTT

J gene: TRBJ2-1
clone size: -
D gene: TRBD2
V gene: TRBV5-4
CDR3 protein: CASSGLAPEQFF
CDR3 DNA: TGTGCCAGCAGCGGACTAGCGCCCGAGCAGTTCTTC

J gene: TRBJ1-6
clone size: -
D gene: TRBD1
V gene: TRBV5-1
CDR3 protein: CASSLSTQGASPLHF
CDR3 DNA: TGCGCCAGCAGCTTGAGTACTCAGGGGGCGTCACCCCTCCACTTT

J gene: TRBJ2-1
clone size: -
D gene: TRBD1
V gene: TRBV5-1
CDR3 protein: CASSLGDRDYNEQFF
CDR3 DNA: TGCGCCAGCAGCTTGGGAGACAGGGACTACAATGAGCAGTTCTTC

J gene: TRBJ1-2
clone size: -
D gene: -
V gene: TRBV28
CDR3 protein: CATMWPHTF
CDR3 DNA: TGTGCCACCATGTGGCCCCACACCTTC

J gene: TRBJ2-3
clone size: -
D gene: TRBD2
V gene: TRBV29-1
CDR3 protein: CSAPGLAKDTQYF
CDR3 DNA: TGCAGCGCCCCAGGACTAGCAAAAGATACGCAGTATTTT

J gene: TRBJ1-5
clone size: -
D gene: -
V gene: TRBV7-9
CDR3 protein: CATPGEGNQPQHF
CDR3 DNA: TGTGCCACCCCGGGGGAAGGGAATCAGCCCCAGCATTTT

J gene: TRBJ2-7
clone size: -
D gene: TRBD2
V gene: TRBV9
CDR3 protein: CASSVGGGGSEQYF
CDR3 DNA: TGTGCCAGCAGCGTAGGTGGGGGGGGTTCCGAGCAGTACTTC

J gene: TRBJ1-1
clone size: -
D gene: TRBD1
V gene: TRBV7-3
CDR3 protein: CASSLTSQGASTEAFF
CDR3 DNA: TGTGCCAGCAGCTTAACGTCGCAGGGGGCTTCCACTGAAGCTTTCTTT

J gene: TRBJ1-1
clone size: -
D gene: TRBD1
V gene: TRBV29-1
CDR3 protein: CSGQGSGTEAFF
CDR3 DNA: TGCAGCGGACAGGGTAGTGGCACTGAAGCTTTCTTT

J gene: TRBJ1-1
clone size: -
D gene: -
V gene: TRBV5-1
CDR3 protein: CASSSGGSTEAFF
CDR3 DNA: TGCGCCAGCAGCTCCGGGGGTTCCACTGAAGCTTTCTTT

J gene: TRBJ1-1
clone size: -
D gene: TRBD1
V gene: TRBV2
CDR3 protein: CASTGTEAESTEAFF
CDR3 DNA: TGTGCCAGCACCGGGACAGAAGCGGAATCCACTGAAGCTTTCTTT

J gene: TRBJ2-1
clone size: -
D gene: TRBD2
V gene: TRBV5-4
CDR3 protein: CASSLRVLAGSPNEQFF
CDR3 DNA: TGTGCCAGCAGCTTGAGAGTACTAGCGGGATCACCCAATGAGCAGTTCTTC

J gene: TRBJ2-6
clone size: once
D gene: TRBD2
V gene: TRBV7-2
CDR3 protein: CASSFLGGSSGANVLTF
CDR3 DNA: TGTGCCAGCAGCTTCCTGGGCGGGAGCTCTGGGGCCAACGTCCTGACTTTC

J gene: TRBJ1-1
clone size: few
D gene: TRBD1
V gene: TRBV28
CDR3 protein: CASSPAPLTGILNTEAFF
CDR3 DNA: TGTGCCAGCAGCCCTGCCCCCTTGACAGGGATCCTGAACACTGAAGCTTTCTTT

J gene: TRBJ1-4
clone size: few
D gene: TRBD1
V gene: TRBV6-5
CDR3 protein: CASSQGQGTNEKLFF
CDR3 DNA: TGTGCCAGCAGTCAAGGACAGGGAACTAATGAAAAACTGTTTTTT

J gene: TRBJ1-5
clone size: -
D gene: -
V gene: TRBV27
CDR3 protein: CASSRQGNQPQHF
CDR3 DNA: TGTGCCAGCAGTCGGCAGGGCAATCAGCCCCAGCATTTT

J gene: TRBJ2-1
clone size: few
D gene: TRBD2
V gene: TRBV27
CDR3 protein: CASSPGLAGVRVNEQFF
CDR3 DNA: TGTGCCAGCAGTCCAGGACTAGCGGGAGTTCGTGTCAATGAGCAGTTCTTC

J gene: TRBJ1-4
clone size: -
D gene: -
V gene: TRBV11-2
CDR3 protein: CASSSTGSTNEKLFF
CDR3 DNA: TGTGCCAGCAGCTCCACAGGTTCAACTAATGAAAAACTGTTTTTT

J gene: TRBJ2-1
clone size: few
D gene: TRBD2
V gene: TRBV10-3
CDR3 protein: CAISESMAGAHNEQFF
CDR3 DNA: TGTGCCATCAGTGAGTCGATGGCGGGAGCCCACAATGAGCAGTTCTTC

J gene: TRBJ1-2
clone size: -
D gene: -
V gene: TRBV29-1
CDR3 protein: CSATVTGGYTF
CDR3 DNA: TGCAGCGCCACCGTGACGGGTGGCTACACCTTC

J gene: TRBJ2-1
clone size: -
D gene: TRBD2
V gene: TRBV9
CDR3 protein: CASSAPNPGLARDEQFF
CDR3 DNA: TGTGCCAGCAGCGCTCCAAATCCGGGACTAGCGCGCGATGAGCAGTTCTTC